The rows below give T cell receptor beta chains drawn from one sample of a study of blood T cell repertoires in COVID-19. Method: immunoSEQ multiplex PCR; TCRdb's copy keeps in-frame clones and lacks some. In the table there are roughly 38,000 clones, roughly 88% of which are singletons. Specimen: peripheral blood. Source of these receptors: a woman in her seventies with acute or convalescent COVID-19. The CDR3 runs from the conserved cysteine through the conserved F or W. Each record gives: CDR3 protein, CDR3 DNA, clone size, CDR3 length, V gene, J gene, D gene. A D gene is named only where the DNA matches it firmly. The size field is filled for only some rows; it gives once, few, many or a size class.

CASSLENRESARAFF	TGTGCCAGCAGCTTAGAAAACCGGGAATCCGCGCGAGCTTTCTTT	-	15	TRBV7-2	TRBJ1-1	-
CASSSSILAGGSYNEQFF	TGTGCCAGCAGCTCCTCGATTCTAGCGGGGGGCTCCTACAATGAGCAGTTCTTC	-	18	TRBV7-6	TRBJ2-1	TRBD2
CASSPQGMSNEKLFF	TGTGCCAGTAGCCCCCAGGGGATGTCTAATGAAAAACTGTTTTTT	few	15	TRBV7-2	TRBJ1-4	-
CATQPDGGGLEYNEQFF	TGTGCCACCCAGCCCGACGGCGGGGGGCTAGAATACAATGAGCAGTTCTTC	-	17	TRBV7-2	TRBJ2-1	TRBD2
CASTQGAQPQHF	TGTGCCAGTACACAGGGTGCTCAGCCCCAGCATTTT	-	12	TRBV12-3/TRBV12-4	TRBJ1-5	-
CASSLGQRGAFNEQFF	TGTGCCAGCAGTTTAGGCCAGCGGGGGGCCTTTAATGAGCAGTTCTTC	-	16	TRBV28	TRBJ2-1	TRBD2
CASGLASTDEKLFF	TGTGCCAGCGGTCTAGCGTCAACCGATGAAAAACTGTTTTTT	-	14	TRBV2	TRBJ1-4	-
CATSDLDSHYGYTF	TGTGCCACCAGTGATTTGGACAGCCACTATGGCTACACCTTC	few	14	TRBV24-1	TRBJ1-2	-
CASSGSSYNSPLHF	TGTGCCAGCAGCGGGAGCTCCTATAATTCACCCCTCCACTTT	few	14	TRBV11-3	TRBJ1-6	-
CASSLDSYNEQFF	TGCGCCAGCAGCTTGGACAGTTACAATGAGCAGTTCTTC	-	13	TRBV5-1	TRBJ2-1	-
CASSESQSGSRTDNEQFF	TGTGCCAGCAGTGAATCCCAAAGCGGGAGTCGTACTGACAATGAGCAGTTCTTC	once	18	TRBV25-1	TRBJ2-1	TRBD2
CASSQVSGIGNTIYF	TGTGCCAGCAGCCAAGTAAGTGGCATCGGAAACACCATATATTTT	-	15	TRBV3-1/TRBV3-2	TRBJ1-3	-
CASSLGGTKYGYTF	TGTGCCAGCAGCTTAGGTGGGACAAAGTATGGCTACACCTTC	-	14	TRBV7-8	TRBJ1-2	-
CATGATGGQNEQFF	TGTGCCACCGGTGCGACGGGGGGGCAGAATGAGCAGTTCTTC	-	14	TRBV15	TRBJ2-1	TRBD2
CASSQEMQAITEAFF	TGTGCCAGCAGCCAAGAAATGCAGGCAATCACTGAAGCTTTCTTT	-	15	TRBV4-2	TRBJ1-1	-
CASSLTGGSTDTQYF	TGTGCTAGCAGCTTGACAGGGGGCAGTACAGATACGCAGTATTTT	-	15	TRBV7-7	TRBJ2-3	TRBD1
CASSLVWTGGNEQFF	TGTGCCAGCAGCTTAGTTTGGACAGGGGGCAATGAGCAGTTCTTC	-	15	TRBV7-2	TRBJ2-1	TRBD1
CASSLDRTTLSGYTF	TGTGCCAGCAGCTTAGACAGAACCACCCTAAGTGGCTACACCTTC	-	15	TRBV7-9	TRBJ1-2	-
CATSLRTGQETQYF	TGTGCCACCAGCTTACGGACAGGGCAAGAGACCCAGTACTTC	-	14	TRBV15	TRBJ2-5	TRBD1
CASRTGGDYGYTF	TGTGCCAGCAGGACAGGGGGCGACTATGGCTACACCTTC	-	13	TRBV12-3/TRBV12-4	TRBJ1-2	TRBD1
CASSLGPGGSKNIQYF	TGTGCCAGTTCCCTAGGACCGGGCGGGTCCAAAAACATTCAGTACTTC	-	16	TRBV19	TRBJ2-4	-
CASSYQGDFTDTQYF	TGTGCCAGCAGTTACCAGGGGGATTTCACAGATACGCAGTATTTT	-	15	TRBV6-2/TRBV6-3	TRBJ2-3	TRBD1
CASSQGTGATNEKLFF	TGTGCCAGCAGCCAAGGGACAGGTGCAACTAATGAAAAACTGTTTTTT	-	16	TRBV4-2	TRBJ1-4	TRBD1
CASSTSSSNQPQHF	TGTGCCAGCTCAACCTCTAGTAGCAATCAGCCCCAGCATTTT	-	14	TRBV25-1	TRBJ1-5	-
CASSPGQGWEKLFF	TGTGCCAGCAGCCCCGGACAGGGTTGGGAAAAACTGTTTTTT	-	14	TRBV6-6	TRBJ1-4	TRBD1
CSVGPSGDTGELFF	TGCAGCGTTGGCCCTAGCGGGGACACCGGGGAGCTGTTTTTT	-	14	TRBV29-1	TRBJ2-2	TRBD2
CASSLGLAGGPWATDTQYF	TGTGCCAGCAGCCTGGGACTAGCGGGAGGGCCATGGGCTACAGATACGCAGTATTTT	-	19	TRBV13	TRBJ2-3	TRBD2
CASSSYAGGRTDTQYF	TGTGCCAGCAGTTCTTACGCGGGGGGCCGGACAGATACGCAGTATTTT	once	16	TRBV6-2/TRBV6-3	TRBJ2-3	TRBD2
CASSLVPDRAEAFF	TGTGCCAGCAGCTTAGTCCCTGACCGGGCTGAAGCTTTCTTT	few	14	TRBV7-6	TRBJ1-1	-
CASSLLQGDKNIQYF	TGTGCCAGCAGCTTACTTCAGGGGGACAAAAACATTCAGTACTTC	-	15	TRBV13	TRBJ2-4	TRBD1
CASSPGTGEAFF	TGTGCCAGCAGCCCCGGGACAGGTGAAGCTTTCTTT	-	12	TRBV6-5	TRBJ1-1	TRBD1
CASSQDTTSGRASADTQYF	TGCGCCAGCAGCCAAGATACTACTAGCGGGAGGGCGTCGGCAGATACGCAGTATTTT	-	19	TRBV4-3	TRBJ2-3	TRBD2
CASSPGTGSNIQYF	TGTGCCAGCAGCCCGGGGACAGGGTCAAACATTCAGTACTTC	-	14	TRBV7-2	TRBJ2-4	TRBD1
CASSQDIGAQETQYF	TGCGCCAGCAGCCAAGATATCGGAGCCCAAGAGACCCAGTACTTC	-	15	TRBV4-3	TRBJ2-5	-
CASSQRQDTDTQYF	TGCGCCAGCAGCCAAAGACAGGACACAGATACGCAGTATTTT	-	14	TRBV5-1	TRBJ2-3	-
CASSQDPAGGAGANVLTF	TGCGCCAGCAGCCAAGATCCGGCAGGGGGCGCTGGGGCCAACGTCCTGACTTTC	medium-sized	18	TRBV4-1	TRBJ2-6	TRBD1
CASSFLQGNGYTF	TGTGCCAGCAGTTTCCTCCAGGGGAATGGCTACACCTTC	few	13	TRBV27	TRBJ1-2	-
CASSQSNTGELFF	TGCGCCAGCAGCCAAAGCAACACCGGGGAGCTGTTTTTT	-	13	TRBV4-1	TRBJ2-2	-
CATSGQQGYGYTF	TGTGCCACCTCCGGACAGCAAGGCTATGGCTACACCTTC	-	13	TRBV24-1	TRBJ1-2	-
CASSTLGDIQYF	TGTGCCAGCAGTACCCTGGGAGACATTCAGTACTTC	-	12	TRBV13	TRBJ2-4	-
CASSATVNQPQHF	TGTGCCAGCAGTGCTACAGTAAATCAGCCCCAGCATTTT	-	13	TRBV2	TRBJ1-5	-
CASSLRREKTDTQYF	TGTGCCAGCAGCTTGAGGCGGGAGAAAACAGATACGCAGTATTTT	once	15	TRBV5-4	TRBJ2-3	TRBD2
CASSLEGVSHQPQHF	TGTGCCAGCAGCTTGGAAGGGGTGTCTCATCAGCCCCAGCATTTT	-	15	TRBV5-5	TRBJ1-5	-